The 3 T cell receptor beta chains below all came from one sample that was sequenced in a study of blood T cell repertoires in COVID-19. Using immunoSEQ multiplex PCR, the repertoire was profiled, and TCRdb retains in-frame clones only, with some absent. The table includes fewer than 40,000 clones, more than 85% detected once. The material sequenced was peripheral blood. These receptors were collected from a woman aged 80 or older with active or convalescent COVID-19.

The sample holds one count of this clone. The gene calls are TRBV2 and TRBJ2-3, with a weak D call TRBD1 (6 bases). The CDR3 covers 14 residues. V was clipped by 7 bases and J by 0 bases, with 11 bases between them. Germline-derived CDR1 and CDR2 are SNHLY and FYNNEI. The CDR3 protein is CASTWGPSTDTQYF. DNA of the CDR3: TGTGCCAGCACGTGGGGGCCTAGCACAGATACGCAGTATTTT.

The chain has TRBV5-1 and TRBJ1-1, with unresolved D. Trimming pared 5 bases from V and 1 base from J, leaving 15 bases between. The CDR3 length is 15 residues. From germline, CDR1 is SGHRS and CDR2 YFSETQ. CDR3 residues: CASRPVHSPNTEAFF. CDR3 bases: TGCGCCAGCAGGCCCGTACACAGCCCGAACACTGAAGCTTTCTTT. Combining the CDR3 with reference TRBV5-1 and TRBJ1-1 gives the whole variable domain KAGVTQTPRYLIKTRGQQVTLSCSPISGHRSVSWYQQTPGQGLQFLFEYFSETQRNKGNFPGRFSGRQFSNSRSEMNVSTLELGDSALYLCASRPVHSPNTEAFFGQGTRLTVV.

The rearrangement joins TRBV19 to TRBJ2-7; 7 positions agree with TRBD2. Germline V gene sequence: CDR1 LNHDA, CDR2 SQIVND (reference sequence). CDR3 length: 16 amino acids. V trimming: 3 bases; J trimming: 1 base; junction bases outside the gene matches: 9. The CDR3 sequence is CASSIDGGGRSYEQYF. CDR3 nucleotide sequence: TGTGCCAGTAGTATTGACGGCGGGGGACGATCCTACGAGCAGTACTTC.